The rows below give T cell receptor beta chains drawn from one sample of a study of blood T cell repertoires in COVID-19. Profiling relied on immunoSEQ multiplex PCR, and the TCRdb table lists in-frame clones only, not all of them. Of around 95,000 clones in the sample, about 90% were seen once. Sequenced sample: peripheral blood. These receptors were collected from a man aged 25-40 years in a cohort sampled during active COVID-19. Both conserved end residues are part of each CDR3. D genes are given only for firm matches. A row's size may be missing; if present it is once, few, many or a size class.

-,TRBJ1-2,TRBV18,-,CATIGGAQGYGYTF,TGTGCCACCATCGGGGGGGCGCAAGGCTATGGCTACACCTTC
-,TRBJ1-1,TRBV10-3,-,CAISRSGQPNTEAFF,TGTGCCATCAGCCGATCTGGACAGCCCAACACTGAAGCTTTCTTT
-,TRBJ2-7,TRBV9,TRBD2,CASSVEAGAYEQYF,TGTGCCAGCAGCGTAGAGGCGGGGGCCTACGAGCAGTACTTC
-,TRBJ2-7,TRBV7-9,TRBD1,CASSLGRTGAMYEQYF,TGTGCCAGCAGCTTAGGACGGACAGGGGCTATGTACGAGCAGTACTTC
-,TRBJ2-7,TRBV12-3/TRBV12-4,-,CASTISFGEQYF,TGTGCCAGCACCATCTCATTCGGCGAGCAGTACTTC
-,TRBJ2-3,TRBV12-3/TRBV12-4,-,CASRAGGPYTQYF,TGTGCCAGCAGGGCGGGCGGTCCCTATACGCAGTATTTT
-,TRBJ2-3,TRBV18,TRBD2,CASSPGLAGVTDTQYF,TGTGCCAGCTCACCCGGACTAGCGGGGGTGACAGATACGCAGTATTTT
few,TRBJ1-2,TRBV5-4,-,CASSSGGGYGYTF,TGTGCCAGCAGCTCTGGGGGCGGCTATGGCTACACCTTC
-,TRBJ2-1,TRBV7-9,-,CASSFSGGSDPGGYNEQFF,TGTGCCAGCAGCTTTAGTGGGGGATCCGACCCTGGGGGGTACAATGAGCAGTTCTTC
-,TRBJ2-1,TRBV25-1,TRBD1,CASSANLGQGVGEQFF,TGTGCCAGCAGTGCCAACCTGGGACAGGGCGTCGGTGAGCAGTTCTTC
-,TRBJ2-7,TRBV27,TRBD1,CASSWDSTYEQYF,TGTGCCAGCAGCTGGGACAGCACCTACGAGCAGTACTTC
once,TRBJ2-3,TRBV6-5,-,CASTVSTDTQYF,TGTGCCAGCACGGTTAGCACAGATACGCAGTATTTT
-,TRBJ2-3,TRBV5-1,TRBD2,CASSSERGGTDTQYF,TGCGCCAGCAGCTCCGAGCGGGGGGGCACAGATACGCAGTATTTT
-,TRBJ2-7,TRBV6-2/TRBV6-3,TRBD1,CASSYLTGTGGYSEQYF,TGTGCCAGCAGTTACTTGACCGGGACAGGGGGCTACTCCGAGCAGTACTTC
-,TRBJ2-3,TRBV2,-,CASRSRPFSTDTQYF,TGTGCCAGCAGATCGCGCCCTTTTAGCACAGATACGCAGTATTTT
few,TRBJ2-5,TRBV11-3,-,CASSLRDKEETQYF,TGTGCCAGCAGCTTAAGGGACAAAGAAGAGACCCAGTACTTC
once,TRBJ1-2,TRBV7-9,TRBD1,CASSHLRGRTLLNYGYTF,TGTGCCAGCAGCCACCTCAGGGGGCGGACCCTGCTAAACTATGGCTACACCTTC